The present T cell receptor (beta chain) was sequenced within a study of CD8+ T cells in alopecia areata. Whole-study findings and limits: Alphabeta T cells residing in normal skin are also sequenced in scalp samples. Affected lesional scalp, above all in alopecia totalis/universalis, was more clonal than normal scalp. Relative to mice, TCR sharing across patients was less clear, a difference possibly HLA-related.

To note about this clone: Its antigen is still unknown.

T lymphocytes (CD4+ and CD8+) were sorted from PBMCs. Isolated RNA was reverse transcribed into cDNA used as the sequencing template. Repertoires were generated with immunoSEQ multiplex PCR, while TCRdb's copy carries only in-frame clones and drops some. The table lists roughly 100,000 clones, approximately 60% of them singletons, with 8.5% to 10% in the top ten. CDR1 and CDR2 from the germline V gene are SGHNT and YYREEE (reference sequence). This CDR3 region has 14 residues. V lost 1 base to trimming and J lost 7 bases; unmatched junction nucleotides: 7. The V gene is TRBV5-4, the J gene TRBJ2-7, with TRBD1 identical over 8 bases. The sample was CD4+ T cells sorted from blood. This receptor was taken from a human donor in good health. The CDR3 loop reads CASSLYQGAREQYF. CDR3 nucleotides: TGTGCCAGCAGCTTGTATCAGGGGGCACGGGAGCAGTACTTC.